The subject of this entry is one T cell receptor (beta chain). The target of this receptor is not known. Per-nucleotide qualities are absent, and no much larger clonotype sits a single base away. The data belong to a study of blood T cells in healthy people across ages (dated by TCRdb to the mid-2010s). About the full investigation: In model experiments, roughly one uniquely barcoded TCR beta cDNA molecule per two T cells was captured by template switching. Age-related changes in TCR beta repertoire diversity were measured in the study by deep sequencing normalized with unique cDNA molecular identifiers. The donors were split into four age groups: young (average 16 years), middle-aged (over 35), aged (roughly 65) and long-lived (82). Donors of different ages were randomly distributed across sequencing lanes to avoid experimental bias. For two donors (one aged 18 to 29 and one aged 80 or older), the study analyzed two additional independent replicas of 1 million unique cDNA reads from the same blood draw. Results and caveats for the whole study, not just this receptor: The CMV infection status of donors was not known, potentially confounding age-related changes in expanded clonotypes. As age increased, observed TCR beta diversity per million T cells dropped in a roughly linear way, and a significant reduction was already evident by age around 41. Since profiling was done on bulk unsorted PBMCs, naive and antigen-experienced compartments could not be conclusively compared. There was a strong correlation between observed TCR beta diversity and the percentage of naive T cells measured by flow cytometry. The long-lived group showed more naive CD4+ T cells, fewer expanded clones and increased TCR diversity than the aged group, suggesting age selection. Estimates of total diversity based on one million sequenced T cells were regarded as lower bounds and as underestimates.

The germline V gene yields SQVTM for CDR1 and ANQGSEA for CDR2. Inclusive of the bounding cysteine and phenylalanine, the CDR3 is 12 residues long. Of all the DNA, just the CDR3 is kept, 36 bases in frame from base 1. Trimming removed 6 bases from V and 4 bases from J, leaving 10 bases between the germline ends. The donors were 40 or so Caucasian individuals from Russia, aged roughly 6 to 100 years, who were systemically healthy. Each donor gave roughly 11 milliliters of peripheral blood, drawn into EDTA-treated Vacutainer tubes. Ficoll-Paque density-gradient centrifugation was used to isolate PBMCs, with at least 6 million obtained per sample. Trizol reagent was used to extract total RNA from PBMCs, with at least 6 micrograms per sample. The percentages of naive CD45RAhigh/CD27high T cells were determined by flow cytometry on a PBMC aliquot from every donor. Library generation was performed with 5' RACE. A second PCR of roughly 7 to 11 cycles was performed with a sample-barcoded 5' primer and a J-beta primer mix. Each TCR beta cDNA molecule received a unique molecular identifier from a template-switch 5' adaptor carrying 12 random nucleotides. At least 2.5 million CDR3-containing paired-end reads were obtained from each sample. First-strand cDNA was synthesized from all RNA with the Mint cDNA synthesis kit, primed by a TRBC-specific oligonucleotide. Following uracil-DNA glycosylase treatment, all cDNA underwent a first 18-cycle PCR with the universal primers M1SS and BC2_uni_R. Per the authors' processing: Normalization of each sample was performed by random selection of 1 million high-quality reads, each carrying a distinct molecular identifier. Reads sharing molecular identifiers were discarded rather than binned into consensus sequences. CDR3 identification, clonotype clustering and error correction used MiTCR with a Q25 quality threshold and the strictest error-elimination algorithm. A nonparametric unseen species model with Euler transformation was used to estimate a lower bound on total TCR beta diversity. TCRdb trimmed public reads at Q25 via fastp, called clones via MiXCR and kept in-frame beta chains. Every entry covers one CDR3 protein and lists the most common genes and DNA from its rows. The V and J calls were determined by TCRdb, not by the authors. The sample table contains fewer than 2 million distinct CDR3 sequences; only one count was recorded for about two fifths of them. The ten top clones hold approximately 22% of the sample.

The rearranged segments are TRBV29-1 and TRBJ1-5; the D gene is unclear. The TCR comes from a human donor in good health. Sequenced input: blood. The nucleotide sequence reads TGCAGCGTGTTTACGCCTAATCAGCCCCAGCATTTT. The encoded protein is CSVFTPNQPQHF.